The TCR beta chain described here comes from a study of radiation and T cells in renal cell carcinoma. The wider study: Nephrectomy followed 15 Gy stereotactic body radiation by 4 weeks.

V was pared by 6 bases and J by 0 bases, with 12 bases between. The length of the CDR3 is 14 residues. Germline values: CDR1 SQVTM, CDR2 ANQGSEA. Here immunoSEQ multiplex PCR was the method, and the copy in TCRdb shows in-frame clones only, minus some. The sample yields approximately 110,000 clones, roughly 80% seen once. As for time point: baseline pretreatment blood. Specified treatment: 15 Gy SBRT to primary tumor, nephrectomy 4 weeks later. This receptor was identified in an older woman with renal cell carcinoma. Sample: blood, taken from a patient whose treatment included radiotherapy and nephrectomy. The rearrangement joins TRBV29-1 to TRBJ1-5; maybe TRBD1 (6 bases). The chain's CDR3 is CSVAGTNSNQPQHF. The DNA of the CDR3 is TGCAGCGTGGCCGGGACAAATAGCAATCAGCCCCAGCATTTT.